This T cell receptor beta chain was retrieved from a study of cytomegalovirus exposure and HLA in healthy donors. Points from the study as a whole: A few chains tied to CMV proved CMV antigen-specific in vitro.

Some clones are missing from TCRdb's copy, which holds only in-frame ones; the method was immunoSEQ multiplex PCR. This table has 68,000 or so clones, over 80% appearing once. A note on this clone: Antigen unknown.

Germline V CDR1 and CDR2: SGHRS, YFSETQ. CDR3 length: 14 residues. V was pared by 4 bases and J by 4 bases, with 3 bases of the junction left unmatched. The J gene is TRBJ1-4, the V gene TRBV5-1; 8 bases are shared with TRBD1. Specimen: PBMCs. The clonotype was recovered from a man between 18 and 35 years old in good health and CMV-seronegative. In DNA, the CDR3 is TGCGCCAGCAGCCCCGACAGGGGTAATGAAAAACTGTTTTTT. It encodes CASSPDRGNEKLFF.